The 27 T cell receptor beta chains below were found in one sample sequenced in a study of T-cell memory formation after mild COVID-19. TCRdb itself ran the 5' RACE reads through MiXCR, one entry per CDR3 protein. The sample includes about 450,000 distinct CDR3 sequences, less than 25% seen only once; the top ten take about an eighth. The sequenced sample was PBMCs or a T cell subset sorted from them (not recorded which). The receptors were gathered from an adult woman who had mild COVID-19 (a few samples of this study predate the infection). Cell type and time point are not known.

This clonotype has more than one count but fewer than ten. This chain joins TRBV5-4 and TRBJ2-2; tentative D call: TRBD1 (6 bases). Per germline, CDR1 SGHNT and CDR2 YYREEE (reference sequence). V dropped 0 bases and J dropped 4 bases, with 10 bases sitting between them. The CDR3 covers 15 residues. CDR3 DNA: TGTGCCAGCAGCTTGGGGGGGCCGGGCACCGGGGAGCTGTTTTTT. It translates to CASSLGGPGTGELFF.

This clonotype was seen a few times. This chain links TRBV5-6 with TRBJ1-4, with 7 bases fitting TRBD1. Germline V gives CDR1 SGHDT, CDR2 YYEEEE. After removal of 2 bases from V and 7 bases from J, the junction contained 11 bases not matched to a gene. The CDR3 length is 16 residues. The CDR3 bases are TGTGCCAGCAGCTTTTATGGAGACAGGGCCGGTGAAAAACTGTTTTTT. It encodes CASSFYGDRAGEKLFF.

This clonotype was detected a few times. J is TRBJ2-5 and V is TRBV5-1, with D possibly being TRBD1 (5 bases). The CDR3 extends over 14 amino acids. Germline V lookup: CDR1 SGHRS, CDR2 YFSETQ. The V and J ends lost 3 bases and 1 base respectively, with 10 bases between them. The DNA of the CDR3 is TGCGCCAGCAGCTCTAGTACAGGCCAAGAGACCCAGTACTTC. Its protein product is CASSSSTGQETQYF. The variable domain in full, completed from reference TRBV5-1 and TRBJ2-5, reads KAGVTQTPRYLIKTRGQQVTLSCSPISGHRSVSWYQQTPGQGLQFLFEYFSETQRNKGNFPGRFSGRQFSNSRSEMNVSTLELGDSALYLCASSSSTGQETQYFGPGTRLLVL.

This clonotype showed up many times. The CDR3, as DNA: TGCGCCAGCAGCTTCCCCCCGCCGGGGGAGGGCCACCAAGAGACCCAGTACTTC. It yields the protein CASSFPPPGEGHQETQYF. This chain uses TRBV5-1 with TRBJ2-5; 7 positions agree with TRBD2. This CDR3 spans 18 amino acids. V shed 2 bases and J 0 bases; nucleotides not matched to a gene: 13. CDR1 is SGHRS, CDR2 YFSETQ, per germline.

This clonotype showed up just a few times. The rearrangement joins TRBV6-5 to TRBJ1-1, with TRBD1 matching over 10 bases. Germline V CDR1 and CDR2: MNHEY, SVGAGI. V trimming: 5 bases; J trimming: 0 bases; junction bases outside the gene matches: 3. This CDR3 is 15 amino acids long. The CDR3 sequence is CASSPGTGVNTEAFF. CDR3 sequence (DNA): TGTGCCAGCAGTCCCGGGACAGGGGTGAACACTGAAGCTTTCTTT.

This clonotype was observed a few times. The chain's CDR3 is CASSVVSGANVLTF. The CDR3 DNA follows: TGTGCCAGCAGCGTGGTCTCTGGGGCCAACGTCCTGACTTTC. The chain carries TRBV6-2 or TRBV6-3 and TRBJ2-6; D ambiguous. Trimming stripped 6 bases from V and 0 bases from J, with 6 bases between. Per germline, CDR1 MNHEY and CDR2 SVGEGT. The CDR3 spans 14 residues.

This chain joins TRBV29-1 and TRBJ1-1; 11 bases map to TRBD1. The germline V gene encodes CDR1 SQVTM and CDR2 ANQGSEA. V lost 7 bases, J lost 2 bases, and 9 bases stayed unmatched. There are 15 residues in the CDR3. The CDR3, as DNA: TGCAGCGCCTTGGACAGGGGGCGCGGAAACACTGAAGCTTTCTTT. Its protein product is CSALDRGRGNTEAFF.

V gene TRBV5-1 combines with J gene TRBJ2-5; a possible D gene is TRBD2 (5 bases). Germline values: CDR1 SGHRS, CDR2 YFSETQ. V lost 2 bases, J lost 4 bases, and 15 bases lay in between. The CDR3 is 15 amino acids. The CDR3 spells CASSFGLAEGETQYF. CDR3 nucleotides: TGCGCCAGCAGCTTTGGGCTAGCCGAGGGAGAGACCCAGTACTTC.

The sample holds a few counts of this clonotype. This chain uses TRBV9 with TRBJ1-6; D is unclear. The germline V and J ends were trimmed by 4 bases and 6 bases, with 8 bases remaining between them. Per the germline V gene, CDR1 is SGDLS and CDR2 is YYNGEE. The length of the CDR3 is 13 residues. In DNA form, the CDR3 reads TGTGCCAGCAGCTTGACTCTTAATTCACCCCTCCACTTT. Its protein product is CASSLTLNSPLHF.

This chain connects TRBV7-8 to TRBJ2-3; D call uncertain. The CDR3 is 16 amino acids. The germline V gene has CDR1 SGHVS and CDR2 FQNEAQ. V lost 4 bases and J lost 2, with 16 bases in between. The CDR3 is CASSSRLDTDTDTQYF. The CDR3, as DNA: TGTGCCAGCAGCTCCCGTCTTGATACTGACACAGATACGCAGTATTTT.

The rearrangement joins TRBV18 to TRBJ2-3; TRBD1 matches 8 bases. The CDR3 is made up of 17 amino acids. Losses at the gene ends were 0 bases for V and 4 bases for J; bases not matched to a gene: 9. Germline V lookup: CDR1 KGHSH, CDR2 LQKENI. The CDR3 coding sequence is TGTGCCAGCTCACCACCCCGGGCAGGGGGCGGTTCAGATACGCAGTATTTT. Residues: CASSPPRAGGGSDTQYF.

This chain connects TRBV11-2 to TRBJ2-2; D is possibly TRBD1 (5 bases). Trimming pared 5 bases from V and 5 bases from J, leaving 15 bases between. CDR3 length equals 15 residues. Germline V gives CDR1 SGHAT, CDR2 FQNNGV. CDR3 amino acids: CASSQGRVSTGELFF. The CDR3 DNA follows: TGTGCCAGCAGCCAGGGCAGGGTATCAACCGGGGAGCTGTTTTTT.

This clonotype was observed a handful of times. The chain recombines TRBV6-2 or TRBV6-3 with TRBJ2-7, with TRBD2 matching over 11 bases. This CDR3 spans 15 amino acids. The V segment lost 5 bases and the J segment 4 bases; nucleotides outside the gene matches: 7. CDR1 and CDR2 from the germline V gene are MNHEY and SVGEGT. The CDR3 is CASSNPGLAVYEQYF. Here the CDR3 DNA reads TGTGCCAGCAGTAATCCGGGACTAGCGGTATACGAGCAGTACTTC.

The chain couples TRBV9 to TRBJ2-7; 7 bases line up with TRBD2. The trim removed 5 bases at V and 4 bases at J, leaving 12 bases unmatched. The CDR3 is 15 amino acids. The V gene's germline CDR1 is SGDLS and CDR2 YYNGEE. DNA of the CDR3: TGTGCCAGCAGTTGGGGAGTGGGAGGGTCATACGAGCAGTACTTC. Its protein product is CASSWGVGGSYEQYF.

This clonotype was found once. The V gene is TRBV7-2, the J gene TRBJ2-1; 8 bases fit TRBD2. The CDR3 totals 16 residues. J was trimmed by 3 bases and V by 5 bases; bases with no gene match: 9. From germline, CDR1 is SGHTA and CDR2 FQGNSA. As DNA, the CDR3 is TGTGCCAGCAGCCAAAATAGCGGGATTAGCTACAATGAGCAGTTCTTC. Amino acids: CASSQNSGISYNEQFF.

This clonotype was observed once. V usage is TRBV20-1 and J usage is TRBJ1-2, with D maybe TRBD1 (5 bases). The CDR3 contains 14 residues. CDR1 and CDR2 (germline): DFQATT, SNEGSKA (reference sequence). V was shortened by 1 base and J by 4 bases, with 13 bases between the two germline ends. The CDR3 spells CSARVLEGTYGYTF. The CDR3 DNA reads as TGCAGTGCTAGAGTCTTAGAAGGGACCTATGGCTACACCTTC.

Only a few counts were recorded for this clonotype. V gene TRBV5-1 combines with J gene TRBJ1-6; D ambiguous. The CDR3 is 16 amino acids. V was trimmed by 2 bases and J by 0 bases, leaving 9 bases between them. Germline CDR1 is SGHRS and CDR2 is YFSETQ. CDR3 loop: CASSFRPSSYNSPLHF. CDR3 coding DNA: TGCGCCAGCAGCTTCAGGCCCAGCTCCTATAATTCACCCCTCCACTTT.

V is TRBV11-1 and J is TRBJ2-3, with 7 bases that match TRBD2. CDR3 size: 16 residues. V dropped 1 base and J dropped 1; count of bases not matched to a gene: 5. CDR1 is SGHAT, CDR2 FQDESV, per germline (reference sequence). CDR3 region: CASSLDERGGTDTQYF. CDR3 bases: TGTGCCAGCAGCTTAGATGAGCGGGGAGGCACAGATACGCAGTATTTT. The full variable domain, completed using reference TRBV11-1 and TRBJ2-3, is EAEVAQSPRYKITEKSQAVAFWCDPISGHATLYWYRQILGQGPELLVQFQDESVVDDSQLPKDRFSAERLKGVDSTLKIQPAELGDSAMYLCASSLDERGGTDTQYFGPGTRLTVL.

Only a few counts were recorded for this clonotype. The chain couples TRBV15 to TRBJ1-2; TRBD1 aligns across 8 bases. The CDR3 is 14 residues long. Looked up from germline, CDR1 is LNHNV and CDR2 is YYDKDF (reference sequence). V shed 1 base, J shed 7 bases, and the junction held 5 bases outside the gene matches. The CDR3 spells CATSRATGVAGYTF. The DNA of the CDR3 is TGTGCCACCAGCAGAGCGACAGGGGTAGCTGGCTACACCTTC.

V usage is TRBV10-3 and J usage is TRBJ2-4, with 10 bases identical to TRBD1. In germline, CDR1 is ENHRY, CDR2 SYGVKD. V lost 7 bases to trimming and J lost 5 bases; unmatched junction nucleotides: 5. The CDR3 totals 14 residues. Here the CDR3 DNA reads TGTGCCATCACCGCCGGACAGGGGGAAAACATTCAGTACTTC. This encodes CAITAGQGENIQYF.

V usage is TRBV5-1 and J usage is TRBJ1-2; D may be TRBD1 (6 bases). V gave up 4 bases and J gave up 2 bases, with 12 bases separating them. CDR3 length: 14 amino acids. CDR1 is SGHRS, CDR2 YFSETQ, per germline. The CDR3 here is CASSPGTPNYGYTF. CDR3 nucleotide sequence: TGCGCCAGCAGCCCCGGGACACCCAACTATGGCTACACCTTC.

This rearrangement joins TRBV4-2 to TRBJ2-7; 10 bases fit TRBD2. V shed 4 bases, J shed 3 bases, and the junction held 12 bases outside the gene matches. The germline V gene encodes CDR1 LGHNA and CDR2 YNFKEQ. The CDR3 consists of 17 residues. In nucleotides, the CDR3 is TGTGCCAGCAGCCCCCAGACTAGCGGGCCCCTCTTCTACGAGCAGTACTTC. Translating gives CASSPQTSGPLFYEQYF.

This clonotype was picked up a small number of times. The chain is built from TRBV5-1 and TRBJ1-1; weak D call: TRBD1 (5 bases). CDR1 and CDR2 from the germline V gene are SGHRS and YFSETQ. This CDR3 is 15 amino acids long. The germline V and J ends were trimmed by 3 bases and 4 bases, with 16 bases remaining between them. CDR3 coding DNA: TGCGCCAGCAGCTCGGAGGGGTCCCGGAGCACTGAAGCTTTCTTT. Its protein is CASSSEGSRSTEAFF.

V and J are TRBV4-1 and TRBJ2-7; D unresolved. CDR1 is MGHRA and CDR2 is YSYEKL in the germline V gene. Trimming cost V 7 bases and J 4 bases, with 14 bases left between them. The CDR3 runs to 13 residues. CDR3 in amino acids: CASKGQAPYEQYF. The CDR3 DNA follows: TGCGCCAGCAAGGGCCAGGCCCCTTACGAGCAGTACTTC.

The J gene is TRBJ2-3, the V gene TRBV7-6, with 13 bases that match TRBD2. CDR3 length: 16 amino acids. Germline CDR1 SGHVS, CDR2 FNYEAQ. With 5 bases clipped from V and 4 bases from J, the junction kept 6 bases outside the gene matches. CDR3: CASSTGLAGVADTQYF. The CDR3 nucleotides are TGTGCCAGCAGCACTGGACTAGCGGGAGTCGCAGATACGCAGTATTTT. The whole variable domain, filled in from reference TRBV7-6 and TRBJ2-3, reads GAGVSQSPRYKVTKRGQDVALRCDPISGHVSLYWYRQALGQGPEFLTYFNYEAQQDKSGLPNDRFSAERPEGSISTLTIQRTEQRDSAMYRCASSTGLAGVADTQYFGPGTRLTVL.

CDR3 protein: CASSQPQGVHTGELFF. DNA of the CDR3: TGCGCCAGCAGCCAACCACAGGGGGTCCACACCGGGGAGCTGTTTTTT. The chain is built from TRBV4-1 and TRBJ2-2; TRBD1 matches 8 bases. The CDR3 sequence is 16 residues long. Germline loops: CDR1 MGHRA, CDR2 YSYEKL. Losses at the gene ends were 2 bases for V and 3 bases for J; bases not matched to a gene: 5.

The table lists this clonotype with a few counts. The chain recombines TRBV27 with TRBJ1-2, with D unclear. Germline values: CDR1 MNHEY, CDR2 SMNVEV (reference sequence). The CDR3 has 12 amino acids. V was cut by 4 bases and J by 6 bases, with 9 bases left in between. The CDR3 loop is CASSSIGNGYTF. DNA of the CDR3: TGTGCCAGCAGTTCCATAGGGAATGGCTACACCTTC.